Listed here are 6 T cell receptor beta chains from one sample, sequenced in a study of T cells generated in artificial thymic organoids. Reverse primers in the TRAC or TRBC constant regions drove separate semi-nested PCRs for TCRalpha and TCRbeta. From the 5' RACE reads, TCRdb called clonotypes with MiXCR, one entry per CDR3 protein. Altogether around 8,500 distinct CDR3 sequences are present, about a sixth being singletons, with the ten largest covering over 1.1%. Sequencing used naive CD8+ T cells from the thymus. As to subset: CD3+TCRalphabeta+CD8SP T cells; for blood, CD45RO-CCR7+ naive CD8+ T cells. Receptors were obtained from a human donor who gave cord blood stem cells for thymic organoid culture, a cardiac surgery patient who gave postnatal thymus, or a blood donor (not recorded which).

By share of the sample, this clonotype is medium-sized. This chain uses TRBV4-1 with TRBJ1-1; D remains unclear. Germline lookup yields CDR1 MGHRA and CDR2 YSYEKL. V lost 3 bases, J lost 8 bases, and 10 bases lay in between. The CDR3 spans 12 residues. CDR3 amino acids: CASSQGWEEAFF. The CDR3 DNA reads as TGCGCCAGCAGCCAGGGATGGGAAGAAGCTTTCTTT.

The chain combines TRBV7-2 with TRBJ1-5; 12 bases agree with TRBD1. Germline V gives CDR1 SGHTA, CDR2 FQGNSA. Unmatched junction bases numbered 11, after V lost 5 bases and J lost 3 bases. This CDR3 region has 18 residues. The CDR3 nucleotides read TGTGCCAGCAGCGATCCCCCCGGGACAGGGGGCCTCAATCAGCCCCAGCATTTT. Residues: CASSDPPGTGGLNQPQHF.

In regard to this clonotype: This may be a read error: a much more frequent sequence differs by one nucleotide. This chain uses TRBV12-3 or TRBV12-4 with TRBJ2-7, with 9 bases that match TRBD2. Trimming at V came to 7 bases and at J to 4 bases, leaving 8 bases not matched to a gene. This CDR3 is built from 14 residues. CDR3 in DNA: TGTGCCAGCAATTCAGGGACTAGCTGGTACGAGCAGTACTTC. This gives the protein CASNSGTSWYEQYF.

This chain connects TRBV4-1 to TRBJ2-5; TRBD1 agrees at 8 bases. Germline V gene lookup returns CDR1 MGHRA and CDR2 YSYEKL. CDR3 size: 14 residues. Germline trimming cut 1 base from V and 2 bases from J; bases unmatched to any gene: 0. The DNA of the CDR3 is TGCGCCAGCAGCCAAGGGACAGGGCAAGAGACCCAGTACTTC. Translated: CASSQGTGQETQYF.

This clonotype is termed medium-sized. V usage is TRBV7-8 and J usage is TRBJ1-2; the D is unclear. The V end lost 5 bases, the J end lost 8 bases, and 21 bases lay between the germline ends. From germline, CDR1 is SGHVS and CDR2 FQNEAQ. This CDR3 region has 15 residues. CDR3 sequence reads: CASSETKAVRSGYTF. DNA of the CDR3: TGTGCCAGCAGCGAAACCAAGGCCGTACGTTCCGGCTACACCTTC. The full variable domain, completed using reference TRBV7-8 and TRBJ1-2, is GAGVSQSPRYKVAKRGQDVALRCDPISGHVSLFWYQQALGQGPEFLTYFQNEAQLDKSGLPSDRFFAERPEGSVSTLKIQRTQQEDSAVYLCASSETKAVRSGYTFGSGTRLTVV.

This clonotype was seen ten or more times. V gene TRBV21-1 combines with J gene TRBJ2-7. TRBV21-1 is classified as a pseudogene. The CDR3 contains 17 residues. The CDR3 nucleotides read TGTGCCAGCAGCATACTCTCCGGACGGCAAGGCGCCTACGAGCAGTACTTC. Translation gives CASSILSGRQGAYEQYF.